Listed here are 8 T cell receptor beta chains from one sample, sequenced in a study of identical twins. TCRdb re-analysed the 5' RACE reads in MiXCR, keeping a single row per CDR3 protein. The sample lists 700,000 or so distinct CDR3 sequences; around 20% were seen once. The same data also went into a second study, on T cells expressing NK-cell markers.

The material sequenced was PBMCs. Every receptor here comes from a young woman in good health.

This clonotype was detected only a few times. The CDR3 protein is CASSQVVGGDEQFF. The CDR3 DNA is TGTGCCAGCAGCCAAGTTGTGGGGGGGGATGAGCAGTTCTTC. The chain recombines TRBV3-1 with TRBJ2-1; 7 nucleotides line up with TRBD2. Germline CDR1 LGHDT, CDR2 YNNKEL (reference sequence). The CDR3 loop spans 14 amino acids. Losses at the gene ends were 1 base for V and 8 bases for J; bases not matched to a gene: 5.

Only a few counts were recorded for this clonotype. This chain links TRBV20-1 with TRBJ2-1, with 13 bases fitting TRBD2. CDR3 length equals 16 residues. Germline lookup yields CDR1 DFQATT and CDR2 SNEGSKA (reference sequence). After removal of 3 bases from V and 4 bases from J, the junction contained 6 bases not matched to a gene. The CDR3 loop reads CSARGTSGATYNEQFF. The CDR3 nucleotides are TGCAGTGCTAGGGGGACTAGCGGGGCAACTTACAATGAGCAGTTCTTC.

The chain uses TRBV10-3 and TRBJ2-3; D is unresolved. There are 14 residues in the CDR3. Germline CDR1 reads ENHRY; CDR2 reads SYGVKD. V shed 6 bases and J shed 0 bases, with 10 bases lying between them. In DNA form, the CDR3 reads TGTGCCATCAGAGCAGCCTTGAGCACAGATACGCAGTATTTT. It yields the protein CAIRAALSTDTQYF.

Only a few counts were recorded for this clonotype. In DNA, the CDR3 is TGTGCCACCAGCAGTGCTCGGGTGGGACTAGCAGGGTCTGAGCAGTTCTTC. This sequence encodes CATSSARVGLAGSEQFF. This rearrangement joins TRBV15 to TRBJ2-1, with 9 bases identical to TRBD2. Germline values: CDR1 LNHNV, CDR2 YYDKDF (reference sequence). The CDR3 totals 17 residues. V dropped 3 bases and J dropped 9; count of bases not matched to a gene: 15. The variable domain in full, with the rest retrieved from reference TRBV15 and TRBJ2-1, is DAMVIQNPRYQVTQFGKPVTLSCSQTLNHNVMYWYQQKSSQAPKLLFHYYDKDFNNEADTPDNFQSRRPNTSFCFLDIRSPGLGDTAMYLCATSSARVGLAGSEQFFGPGTRLTVL.

The V gene is TRBV5-5, the J gene TRBJ2-2, with D maybe TRBD1 (6 bases). CDR3 size: 14 residues. Trimming shortened V by 7 bases and J by 0 bases, and 10 bases separated the two germline ends. The germline V gene encodes CDR1 SGHKS and CDR2 YYEKEE (reference sequence). CDR3 DNA sequence: TGTGCCAGCGGTACAGGGCCGAACACCGGGGAGCTGTTTTTT. This translates into CASGTGPNTGELFF.

This chain connects TRBV6-5 to TRBJ2-7; 10 positions agree with TRBD2. J lost 5 bases, V lost 4 bases, and 17 bases had no gene match. This CDR3 comprises 18 residues. Germline V gene lookup returns CDR1 MNHEY and CDR2 SVGAGI. The CDR3 protein is CASSLRQVQGLATNEQYF. CDR3 nucleotides: TGTGCCAGCAGTTTGAGACAGGTTCAGGGACTAGCGACTAACGAGCAGTACTTC.

V is TRBV10-3 and J is TRBJ2-1, with D maybe TRBD1 (6 bases). The CDR3 is made up of 12 amino acids. Germline V gene data show CDR1 as ENHRY and CDR2 as SYGVKD. V was pared by 8 bases and J by 7 bases, with 12 bases between. Here the CDR3 reads CAIAPRGNEQFF. The CDR3 DNA sequence: TGTGCCATCGCCCCCAGGGGAAATGAGCAGTTCTTC.

The chain recombines TRBV6-5 with TRBJ2-7, with D uncertain. The CDR3 extends over 14 amino acids. V dropped 2 bases and J dropped 4 bases, with 12 bases sitting between them. CDR1 MNHEY and CDR2 SVGAGI come from the germline V gene. The CDR3 bases are TGTGCCAGCAGTTACGGCGGCAGTAAGTACGAGCAGTACTTC. Translation gives CASSYGGSKYEQYF.